Shown below are 27 T cell receptor beta chains from a single sample sequenced in a study of OX40 agonist ivuxolimab in advanced cancers. Data came from immunoSEQ multiplex PCR; TCRdb stores just in-frame clones and leaves some out. Here the sample spans fewer than 60,000 clones, 88% being singletons. The sequences come from CD4+ or CD8+ T cells sorted from blood, collected in a trial of the OX40 agonist ivuxolimab. The receptor source for this set is an adult with an advanced solid tumor such as melanoma, head and neck, liver or kidney cancer.

This clone occurred once. This chain connects TRBV4-1 to TRBJ2-7; no clear D gene. The V end lost 1 base, the J end lost 0 bases, and 10 bases lay between the germline ends. Germline V lookup: CDR1 MGHRA, CDR2 YSYEKL. This CDR3 spans 15 amino acids. The CDR3 nucleotides are TGCGCCAGCAGCCAAGGGCTGCCAAGCTCCTACGAGCAGTACTTC. Translation gives CASSQGLPSSYEQYF.

This rearrangement joins TRBV5-5 to TRBJ1-4; TRBD1 matches 7 bases. The CDR3 contains 14 residues. Trimming cost V 2 bases and J 4 bases; bases outside gene matches: 2. Germline V gives CDR1 SGHKS, CDR2 YYEKEE (reference sequence). The chain's CDR3 is CASSFGDSNEKLFF. CDR3 sequence (DNA): TGTGCCAGCAGCTTCGGGGACAGTAATGAAAAACTGTTTTTT.

The rearrangement uses TRBV7-5 and TRBJ2-3; TRBD1 is the table's D call, not checked against the DNA. TRBV7-5 is an annotated pseudogene. The CDR3 runs 15 residues. CDR3 in amino acids: CVRTSCRGCTDTQYF. The CDR3 nucleotides are TGTGTCAGAACCTCATGCAGGGGGTGCACAGATACGCAGTATTTT.

In DNA, the CDR3 is TGTGCTAGTGCCTGGGGTGTCGACAGGGGCAATCAGCCCCAGCATTTT. This sequence encodes CASAWGVDRGNQPQHF. The chain recombines TRBV12-5 with TRBJ1-5; 7 bases agree with TRBD1. CDR3 size: 16 residues. V lost 7 bases and J lost 2; bases outside the gene matches: 11. Germline CDR1 reads LGHNT; CDR2 reads FRNRAP.

The V call is TRBV10-3, the J call TRBJ2-7; 9 bases line up with TRBD1. CDR1 is ENHRY, CDR2 SYGVKD, per germline. Trimming removed 3 bases from V and 4 bases from J; junction bases left unmatched: 13. This CDR3 is 17 amino acids long. The CDR3 loop reads CAISETGGFVGPYEQYF. The CDR3, as DNA: TGTGCCATCAGTGAAACAGGGGGCTTCGTAGGGCCTTACGAGCAGTACTTC.

The rearrangement links TRBV4-3 to TRBJ1-2, with D perhaps TRBD1 (6 bases). This CDR3 region has 16 residues. Trimming took 0 bases from V and 2 from J, leaving 13 bases between them. Germline V CDR1 and CDR2: LGHNA, YSLEER. CDR3: CASSQDRAGANYGYTF. The CDR3 nucleotides read TGCGCCAGCAGCCAAGATCGGGCAGGGGCGAACTATGGCTACACCTTC.

J is TRBJ1-6 and V is TRBV6-8; 11 bases are a match to TRBD1. Germline V gene data show CDR1 as MNHGY and CDR2 as SAAAGT. The CDR3 has 17 residues. The V segment lost 6 bases and the J segment 3 bases; nucleotides outside the gene matches: 7. CDR3 sequence (DNA): TGTGCCAGCAGGGCAAAGGGGACAGGGGGCTATAATTCACCCCTCCACTTT. It yields the protein CASRAKGTGGYNSPLHF.

The genes are TRBV7-2 and TRBJ1-3; D possibly corresponds to TRBD1 (5 bases). V lost 0 bases to trimming and J lost 0 bases, with 15 bases between them. The CDR3 length is 18 residues. Germline V gene sequence: CDR1 SGHTA, CDR2 FQGNSA. CDR3 sequence: CASSLALGQMGSGNTIYF. The CDR3 region has the DNA TGTGCCAGCAGCTTAGCGCTGGGGCAGATGGGCTCTGGAAACACCATATATTTT.

The rearrangement joins TRBV11-2 to TRBJ2-1; 10 bases match TRBD2. The CDR3 has 15 amino acids. J lost 9 bases, V lost 6 bases, and 11 bases had no gene match. Germline V gene lookup returns CDR1 SGHAT and CDR2 FQNNGV. CDR3 protein: CASSSSGGGMVEQFF. The CDR3 DNA reads as TGTGCCAGCAGTTCCAGCGGGGGGGGAATGGTTGAGCAGTTCTTC. Filled out from reference TRBV11-2 and TRBJ2-1, the complete variable domain reads EAGVAQSPRYKIIEKRQSVAFWCNPISGHATLYWYQQILGQGPKLLIQFQNNGVVDDSQLPKDRFSAERLKGVDSTLKIQPAKLEDSAVYLCASSSSGGGMVEQFFGPGTRLTVL.

The chain recombines TRBV23-1 with TRBJ2-6; 11 positions match TRBD1. TRBV23-1 is reported as an ORF; its role is uncertain. This CDR3 is built from 19 residues. V dropped 6 bases and J dropped 0; count of bases not matched to a gene: 10. The CDR3 sequence is CASRLRGDRGASGANVLTF. The CDR3, as DNA: TGCGCCAGCAGGCTAAGGGGGGACAGGGGGGCCTCTGGGGCCAACGTCCTGACTTTC.

The chain links TRBV23-1 to TRBJ1-5, with 7 bases matching TRBD1. TRBV23-1 is identified as an open reading frame with a role that is uncertain. The V gene end was trimmed by 2 bases and the J gene end by 3 bases; junction bases not matched to a gene: 7. The CDR3 spans 16 residues. CDR3 sequence reads: CASSQETGRFNQPQHF. CDR3 DNA sequence: TGCGCCAGCAGTCAAGAGACAGGGCGATTCAATCAGCCCCAGCATTTT.

DNA of the CDR3: TGTGCCAGCAGCTTAGTAATACAGGTCACTGAAGCTTTCTTT. Translation gives CASSLVIQVTEAFF. The chain employs TRBV7-9 and TRBJ1-1; perhaps TRBD1 as D (5 bases). V lost 1 base and J lost 4, with 10 bases in between. This CDR3 comprises 14 residues. Germline CDR1 SEHNR, CDR2 FQNEAQ (reference sequence).

This chain joins TRBV19 and TRBJ1-1; D is perhaps TRBD1 (5 bases). V was trimmed by 3 bases and J by 3 bases, leaving 14 bases between them. The V gene's germline CDR1 is LNHDA and CDR2 SQIVND (reference sequence). CDR3 size: 15 residues. CDR3 sequence: CASSIVGAGDTEAFF. The CDR3 DNA reads TGTGCCAGTAGTATCGTTGGGGCGGGGGACACTGAAGCTTTCTTT.

This clone was seen just once. The chain employs TRBV30 and TRBJ2-7; 8 nucleotides align to TRBD1. CDR3 length equals 13 residues. With V trimmed by 1 base and J by 4 bases, 3 bases remained unmatched. The germline CDR1 and CDR2 sequences are GTSNPN and SVGIG (reference sequence). This CDR3 is CAWSGTGLYEQYF. The DNA for the CDR3 is TGTGCCTGGAGTGGGACAGGGCTTTACGAGCAGTACTTC.

The chain links TRBV27 to TRBJ2-2; maybe TRBD1 (6 bases). The germline V and J ends were trimmed by 5 bases and 5 bases, with 18 bases remaining between them. Germline-derived CDR1 and CDR2 are MNHEY and SMNVEV (reference sequence). This CDR3 is built from 16 residues. CDR3 region: CASSLDTGRGTGELFF. The CDR3 DNA sequence: TGTGCCAGCAGTCTGGATACAGGGCGTGGAACCGGGGAGCTGTTTTTT.

This rearrangement joins TRBV2 to TRBJ1-3; D unresolved. Trimming cost V 1 base and J 0 bases, with 7 bases left between them. The CDR3 spans 15 residues. Per the germline V gene, CDR1 is SNHLY and CDR2 is FYNNEI. For the CDR3, the DNA is TGTGCCAGCAGTGAAGGAAACCTCTCTGGAAACACCATATATTTT. This gives the protein CASSEGNLSGNTIYF.

The CDR3 DNA is TGTGCCAGTAGTAGATCCCCGACGAGTAACTATGGCTACACCTTC. It codes for CASSRSPTSNYGYTF. The V call is TRBV19, the J call TRBJ1-2; D is ambiguous. The CDR3 sequence is 15 residues long. Germline V gene lookup returns CDR1 LNHDA and CDR2 SQIVND (reference sequence). V gave up 4 bases and J gave up 1 base, with 13 bases separating them. The complete variable domain, with remaining parts taken from reference TRBV19 and TRBJ1-2, reads DGGITQSPKYLFRKEGQNVTLSCEQNLNHDAMYWYRQDPGQGLRLIYYSQIVNDFQKGDIAEGYSVSREKKESFPLTVTSAQKNPTAFYLCASSRSPTSNYGYTFGSGTRLTVV.

The chain joins TRBV30 to TRBJ2-2, with 8 bases that match TRBD2. V was clipped by 2 bases and J by 4 bases; unmatched bases: 6. The CDR3 has 15 amino acids. Germline lookup yields CDR1 GTSNPN and CDR2 SVGIG (reference sequence). The CDR3 DNA is TGTGCCTGGAGTCCCGGGACTAGAGGCACCGGGGAGCTGTTTTTT. The encoded protein is CAWSPGTRGTGELFF.

The chain uses TRBV9 and TRBJ2-1; D assignment may be TRBD1 or TRBD2 (5 bases each). The germline V gene encodes CDR1 SGDLS and CDR2 YYNGEE. The CDR3 consists of 13 residues. The germline V and J ends were trimmed by 3 bases and 1 base, with 5 bases remaining between them. In DNA form, the CDR3 reads TGTGCCAGCAGCGGGGGGTCCTACAATGAGCAGTTCTTC. Its translation: CASSGGSYNEQFF.

This rearrangement joins TRBV28 to TRBJ2-7; no reliable D call. Trimming stripped 2 bases from V and 5 bases from J, with 10 bases between. Germline CDR1 reads MDHEN; CDR2 reads SYDVKM. The CDR3 runs 13 residues. Here the CDR3 DNA reads TGTGCCAGCAGTTTACCCTCCGGCGACGAGCAGTACTTC. Protein product: CASSLPSGDEQYF.

The chain uses TRBV7-9 and TRBJ2-7; D might be TRBD1 (5 bases). The CDR3 extends over 14 amino acids. Trimming took 4 bases from V and 6 from J, leaving 16 bases between them. Germline V gene data show CDR1 as SEHNR and CDR2 as FQNEAQ (reference sequence). The CDR3 here is CASSSRPGQGEQYF. The CDR3 bases are TGTGCCAGCAGCTCTCGGCCAGGGCAGGGCGAGCAGTACTTC.

The V and J genes are TRBV5-6 and TRBJ1-2; D remains unclear. The V end lost 6 bases, the J end lost 2 bases, and 8 bases lay between the germline ends. This CDR3 is 12 amino acids long. CDR1 is SGHDT and CDR2 is YYEEEE in the germline V gene. The CDR3 region is CASTIPNYGYTF. CDR3 DNA: TGTGCCAGCACCATCCCCAACTATGGCTACACCTTC.

This clone was observed a few times. V and J are TRBV11-2 and TRBJ2-3, with a possible D match to TRBD1 (6 bases). V gave up 5 bases and J gave up 4 bases, with 13 bases separating them. Germline assignment: CDR1 SGHAT and CDR2 FQNNGV. CDR3 length equals 14 residues. This chain's CDR3 is CASSPPGQPDTQYF. CDR3 DNA sequence: TGTGCCAGCAGCCCCCCCGGACAGCCAGATACGCAGTATTTT.

The rearrangement joins TRBV5-1 to TRBJ2-7, with TRBD1 identical over 8 bases. The germline CDR1 and CDR2 sequences are SGHRS and YFSETQ. V shed 0 bases, J shed 3 bases, and the junction held 2 bases outside the gene matches. The CDR3 spans 14 residues. CDR3 sequence (DNA): TGCGCCAGCAGCTTGGGACAGGGGATCTACGAGCAGTACTTC. Amino acid sequence: CASSLGQGIYEQYF.

V and J are TRBV6-5 and TRBJ2-7; 11 bases match TRBD2. CDR3 length: 14 amino acids. The junction had 1 base not matched to a gene; V was cut back by 5 bases and J by 1 base. Germline assignment: CDR1 MNHEY and CDR2 SVGAGI. The CDR3 nucleotides read TGTGCCAGCAGTCTAGCGGGGGGATCCTACGAGCAGTACTTC. Residues: CASSLAGGSYEQYF.

The chain employs TRBV7-2 and TRBJ2-7; D tentatively fits TRBD1 or TRBD2 (5 bases each). Per germline, CDR1 SGHTA and CDR2 FQGNSA. Trimming removed 4 bases from V and 2 bases from J, with 15 bases in between. The CDR3 loop spans 15 amino acids. CDR3 protein: CASSWSVGTPYEQYF. The CDR3 DNA sequence: TGTGCCAGCAGCTGGTCAGTAGGGACCCCCTACGAGCAGTACTTC.

CDR3 nucleotides: TGCGCCAGCAGCCAAGACGTTTCCGGCGAGCAGTACTTC. Translation: CASSQDVSGEQYF. The gene calls are TRBV4-1 and TRBJ2-7; D remains ambiguous. This CDR3 is 13 amino acids long. The ends were cut back, 0 bases at V and 6 bases at J, with 9 bases in the middle. Germline CDR1 reads MGHRA; CDR2 reads YSYEKL.